The table lists the clone carrying this T cell receptor beta chain with a few counts. Its antigen is currently unknown. V was pared by 5 bases and J by 7 bases, with 5 bases of the junction left unmatched. This CDR3 has 13 residues. Germline CDR1 is LGHDT and CDR2 is YNNKEL (reference sequence). This specimen belongs to a study of response to subunit inactivated influenza vaccine. Regarding the study as a whole: Few additional T cells are recruited per seasonal influenza vaccination, authors suggested.

MiXCR, run by TCRdb on the RT-PCR reads, gives a single entry per CDR3 protein. The sample comprises roughly 650,000 distinct CDR3 sequences, approximately 15% of which are singletons, and 9.5% to 13% rests with the top ten. The genes are TRBV3-1 and TRBJ2-1; 7 bases fit TRBD1. The sequencing here drew on PBMCs from blood, taken approximately 12 days after vaccination. The receptor was derived from a man between 50 and 59 years old who received an inactivated influenza vaccine. The CDR3 loop reads CASSKNRGNEQFF. The CDR3 coding sequence is TGTGCCAGCAGCAAAAACAGGGGAAATGAGCAGTTCTTC.